This TCR beta chain was recorded in a study of control samples from healthy donors and cancer patients. Using immunoSEQ multiplex PCR, the repertoire was profiled, and TCRdb retains in-frame clones only, with some absent. The sample holds 170,000 or so clones, approximately 94% seen once. This CDR3 region has 13 residues. V trimming: 7 bases; J trimming: 11 bases; junction bases outside the gene matches: 11. CDR1 MNHEY and CDR2 SVGAGI come from the germline V gene. This chain connects TRBV6-5 to TRBJ1-3, with TRBD1 identical over 7 bases. Source material: blood. The receptor's source is a woman younger than 35 in good health. The CDR3 DNA sequence: TGTGCCAGCACAAGAGGACAGGCCTCACCCATATATTTT. Protein: CASTRGQASPIYF.